One and the same sample provided the 26 T cell receptor beta chains below, sequenced in a study of naive CD8 T cells in extremely preterm neonates. Cord blood came from elective full-term cesareans at about 35-41 weeks without labor or membrane rupture. This table comes from immunoSEQ multiplex PCR, and its TCRdb copy is limited to in-frame clones, with some not included. The data hold approximately 7,000 clones, with about 94% observed a single time. Sample: naive CD8+ T cells from cord blood. All receptors come from a newborn in good health.

This sequence joins TRBV19 and TRBJ2-1, with D maybe TRBD2 (6 bases). Trimming took 7 bases from V and 5 from J, leaving 18 bases between them. The V gene's germline CDR1 is LNHDA and CDR2 SQIVND (reference sequence). The CDR3 runs to 15 residues. The CDR3 is CASTQRSGPNNEQFF. The CDR3 nucleotides read TGTGCCAGTACCCAACGGAGCGGGCCGAACAATGAGCAGTTCTTC.

This chain joins TRBV11-2 and TRBJ1-2; 7 positions match TRBD1. This CDR3 region has 14 residues. The ends lost 2 bases at V and 0 bases at J; junction bases unmatched: 0. Germline lookup yields CDR1 SGHAT and CDR2 FQNNGV. The CDR3 protein is CASSLQGANYGYTF. The CDR3 DNA reads as TGTGCCAGCAGCTTACAGGGGGCTAACTATGGCTACACCTTC.

This chain uses TRBV19 with TRBJ2-1; D perhaps matches TRBD2 (6 bases). The CDR3 spans 15 residues. Germline V lookup: CDR1 LNHDA, CDR2 SQIVND (reference sequence). V dropped 2 bases and J dropped 0 bases, with 8 bases sitting between them. The CDR3 DNA sequence: TGTGCCAGTAGTATATCCGGGGGCTCCTACAATGAGCAGTTCTTC. It translates to CASSISGGSYNEQFF.

The V call is TRBV4-1, the J call TRBJ2-3; possibly TRBD1 for D (6 bases). This CDR3 is built from 16 residues. Trimming shortened V by 0 bases and J by 0 bases, and 10 bases separated the two germline ends. Per the germline V gene, CDR1 is MGHRA and CDR2 is YSYEKL. CDR3 DNA sequence: TGCGCCAGCAGCCAAGACCAAGGACAGAGCACAGATACGCAGTATTTT. Amino acid sequence: CASSQDQGQSTDTQYF.

This chain uses TRBV4-3 with TRBJ2-7, with a possible D match to TRBD1 (6 bases). V was cut by 0 bases and J by 5 bases, with 17 bases left in between. This CDR3 is 16 amino acids long. CDR1 is LGHNA and CDR2 is YSLEER in the germline V gene. The CDR3 DNA reads as TGCGCCAGCAGCCAAGAAGATGGGGGCGCGGTCCACGAGCAGTACTTC. Residues: CASSQEDGGAVHEQYF.

DNA for the CDR3: TGCGCCAGCCCTACCGGGACTAGCGGGTTAGAGACCCAGTACTTC. Translated: CASPTGTSGLETQYF. The chain combines TRBV23-1 with TRBJ2-5; TRBD2 matches 12 bases. TRBV23-1 is recorded as an ORF, its role being uncertain. The CDR3 extends over 15 amino acids. Trimming at V came to 8 bases and at J to 4 bases, leaving 8 bases not matched to a gene.

The V and J genes are TRBV7-6 and TRBJ2-3; 7 bases agree with TRBD1. Germline V gene data show CDR1 as SGHVS and CDR2 as FNYEAQ. Losses at the gene ends were 0 bases for V and 1 base for J; bases not matched to a gene: 7. The CDR3 totals 17 residues. Here the CDR3 reads CASSLALGGAGTDTQYF. CDR3 DNA sequence: TGTGCCAGCAGCTTAGCGCTAGGGGGCGCGGGCACAGATACGCAGTATTTT.

This chain links TRBV7-9 with TRBJ2-2, with TRBD2 matching over 7 bases. J lost 6 bases, V lost 4 bases, and 8 bases had no gene match. Germline CDR1 reads SEHNR; CDR2 reads FQNEAQ (reference sequence). The CDR3 totals 15 residues. Here the CDR3 DNA reads TGTGCCAGCAGCTCCAATTTCGGACTAGCCGGGGAGCTGTTTTTT. This gives the protein CASSSNFGLAGELFF.

This rearrangement joins TRBV27 to TRBJ2-5; no clear D. The V gene's germline CDR1 is MNHEY and CDR2 SMNVEV (reference sequence). The ends were cut back, 5 bases at V and 9 bases at J, with 10 bases in the middle. The CDR3 spans 11 residues. This CDR3 reads CASSPDTPQYF. The CDR3 coding sequence is TGTGCCAGCAGTCCCGATACTCCCCAGTACTTC.

This chain joins TRBV10-1 and TRBJ2-7; 13 positions agree with TRBD2. This CDR3 is 15 amino acids long. V shed 2 bases and J 3 bases; nucleotides not matched to a gene: 1. Germline V gives CDR1 WNHNN, CDR2 SYGVQD (reference sequence). CDR3 DNA sequence: TGCGCCAGCAGTGAGGGACTAGCGGGAGACTACGAGCAGTACTTC. Translating it yields CASSEGLAGDYEQYF.

The chain uses TRBV5-6 and TRBJ2-6; perhaps TRBD1 as D (5 bases). There are 14 residues in the CDR3. With 0 bases removed from V and 6 bases from J, the gap between germline ends came to 7 bases. The germline CDR1 and CDR2 sequences are SGHDT and YYEEEE. CDR3 sequence (DNA): TGTGCCAGCAGCTTGGTACAGGTGGCCAACGTCCTGACTTTC. It codes for CASSLVQVANVLTF.

The CDR3 DNA reads as TGTGCCAGCAGCTCTACAGGGGGGACCTACGAGCAGTACTTC. Amino acid sequence: CASSSTGGTYEQYF. The chain combines TRBV7-9 with TRBJ2-7; 8 nucleotides match TRBD1. J was trimmed by 2 bases and V by 4 bases; bases with no gene match: 4. The CDR3 is 14 amino acids. CDR1 and CDR2 from the germline V gene are SEHNR and FQNEAQ (reference sequence).

The chain employs TRBV12-5 and TRBJ2-1; 8 positions agree with TRBD1. The CDR3 covers 17 residues. Per germline, CDR1 LGHNT and CDR2 FRNRAP. After removal of 0 bases from V and 0 bases from J, the junction contained 4 bases not matched to a gene. CDR3 nucleotides: TGTGCTAGTGGTTTGGTAGGGGACAGGCGCTCCTACAATGAGCAGTTCTTC. Its translation: CASGLVGDRRSYNEQFF.

The chain has TRBV2 and TRBJ1-1; TRBD1 matches 7 bases. Germline V gives CDR1 SNHLY, CDR2 FYNNEI. The CDR3 has 12 amino acids. V shed 5 bases and J 5 bases; nucleotides not matched to a gene: 2. The CDR3 is CASSPGGTEAFF. The CDR3 region has the DNA TGTGCCAGCAGTCCAGGGGGAACTGAAGCTTTCTTT.

The rearrangement links TRBV7-6 to TRBJ2-3; perhaps TRBD2 as D (6 bases). V was cut by 1 base and J by 4 bases, with 9 bases left in between. This CDR3 is 14 amino acids long. CDR1 SGHVS and CDR2 FNYEAQ come from the germline V gene. CDR3 nucleotides: TGTGCCAGCAGCTTAGGCGGAGGGGCAGATACGCAGTATTTT. This gives the protein CASSLGGGADTQYF.

Written as DNA, the CDR3 is TGCGCCAGCAGCCAAGACAGGGCCAACACTGAAGCTTTCTTT. Protein: CASSQDRANTEAFF. This chain joins TRBV4-3 and TRBJ1-1; D is possibly TRBD1 (5 bases). The germline gives CDR1 LGHNA, CDR2 YSLEER. The CDR3 totals 14 residues. The V end lost 0 bases, the J end lost 2 bases, and 7 bases lay between the germline ends.

This sequence joins TRBV28 and TRBJ1-6; D call uncertain. The CDR3 spans 12 residues. Trimming stripped 7 bases from V and 5 bases from J, with 6 bases between. Germline CDR1 MDHEN, CDR2 SYDVKM. CDR3 bases: TGTGCCAGCACGGGGAATAATTCACCCCTCCACTTT. Residues: CASTGNNSPLHF.

The chain is built from TRBV29-1 and TRBJ1-2, with D perhaps TRBD1 (5 bases). The CDR3 runs 13 residues. Germline CDR1 SQVTM, CDR2 ANQGSEA. With 7 bases removed from V and 2 bases from J, the gap between germline ends came to 14 bases. CDR3 sequence: CSALLRENYGYTF. The CDR3 bases are TGCAGCGCACTCCTCAGGGAAAACTATGGCTACACCTTC.

This chain uses TRBV27 with TRBJ2-7, with D hard to call. The CDR3 contains 13 residues. The V and J ends lost 2 bases and 1 base respectively, with 6 bases between them. CDR1 and CDR2 (germline): MNHEY, SMNVEV (reference sequence). In nucleotides, the CDR3 is TGTGCCAGCAGTTTACAGGTTTCCTACGAGCAGTACTTC. It encodes CASSLQVSYEQYF.

V usage is TRBV6-6 and J usage is TRBJ1-2, with 8 nucleotides matching TRBD1. The V gene end was trimmed by 7 bases and the J gene end by 5 bases; junction bases not matched to a gene: 6. Per germline, CDR1 MNHNY and CDR2 SVGAGI (reference sequence). The CDR3 totals 13 residues. CDR3 residues: CASNRDRRYGYTF. The DNA of the CDR3 is TGTGCCAGCAATCGGGACAGGAGGTATGGCTACACCTTC.

The rearrangement links TRBV5-1 to TRBJ1-2, with 7 bases lining up with TRBD1. J gave up 4 bases and V 4 bases, and 13 bases lay outside the gene matches. This CDR3 is 16 amino acids long. Germline V lookup: CDR1 SGHRS, CDR2 YFSETQ. The CDR3 reads CASSPERTGIVYGYTF. The DNA for the CDR3 is TGCGCCAGCAGCCCCGAGAGGACAGGAATCGTCTATGGCTACACCTTC.

The CDR3 spells CASSQDSPGQQETQYF. In DNA, the CDR3 is TGCGCCAGCAGCCAAGATTCGCCGGGACAGCAAGAGACCCAGTACTTC. This rearrangement joins TRBV4-3 to TRBJ2-5; 7 nucleotides match TRBD1. CDR3 length: 16 residues. Trimming took 0 bases from V and 2 from J; bases not matched to a gene: 6. Germline CDR1 is LGHNA and CDR2 is YSLEER.

The chain is built from TRBV6-6 and TRBJ2-3, with unresolved D. Between the trimmed V and J ends, which lost 4 bases and 0 bases, there was a span of 8 bases. Germline CDR1 MNHNY, CDR2 SVGAGI (reference sequence). CDR3 length equals 14 residues. CDR3 amino acids: CASSSSASTDTQYF. For the CDR3, the DNA is TGTGCCAGCAGTTCAAGCGCTAGCACAGATACGCAGTATTTT.

The chain couples TRBV6-5 to TRBJ1-5, with D possibly being TRBD1 (5 bases). The V end lost 6 bases, the J end lost 4 bases, and 16 bases lay between the germline ends. CDR1 is MNHEY and CDR2 is SVGAGI in the germline V gene. The CDR3 runs to 15 residues. Here the CDR3 reads CASSPTAGGNQPQHF. The CDR3 bases are TGTGCCAGCAGCCCTACAGCCGGGGGGAATCAGCCCCAGCATTTT.

This clone was picked up one time. This CDR3 reads CASSRNTGELFF. The CDR3, as DNA: TGTGCCAGCAGCCGGAACACCGGGGAGCTGTTTTTT. V and J are TRBV27 and TRBJ2-2; unclear D gene. The CDR3 has 12 residues. Between the trimmed V and J ends, which lost 6 bases and 1 base, there was a span of 3 bases. Per the germline V gene, CDR1 is MNHEY and CDR2 is SMNVEV (reference sequence).

This rearrangement joins TRBV4-1 to TRBJ1-1, with a possible D match to TRBD1 (6 bases). Germline loops: CDR1 MGHRA, CDR2 YSYEKL. Trimming pared 1 base from V and 4 bases from J, leaving 10 bases between. CDR3 length: 14 residues. Here the CDR3 reads CASSQVRGGTEAFF. The CDR3 region has the DNA TGCGCCAGCAGCCAAGTCAGGGGCGGCACTGAAGCTTTCTTT.